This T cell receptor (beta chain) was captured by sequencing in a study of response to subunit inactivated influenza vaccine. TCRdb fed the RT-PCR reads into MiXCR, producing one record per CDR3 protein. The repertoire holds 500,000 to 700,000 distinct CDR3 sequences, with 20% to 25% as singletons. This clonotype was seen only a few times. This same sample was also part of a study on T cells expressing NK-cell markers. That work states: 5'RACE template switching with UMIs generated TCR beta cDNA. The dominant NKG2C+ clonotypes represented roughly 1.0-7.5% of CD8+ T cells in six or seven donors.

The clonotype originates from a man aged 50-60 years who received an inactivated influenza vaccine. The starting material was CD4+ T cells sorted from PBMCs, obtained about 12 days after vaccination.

The CDR3 loop reads CASSQRQSHYGYTF. The CDR3 coding sequence is TGTGCCAGCAGCCAAAGACAGAGTCACTATGGCTACACCTTC. V is TRBV11-2 and J is TRBJ1-2; possible D gene TRBD1, 5 bases. This CDR3 has 14 amino acids. V lost 5 bases to trimming and J lost 3 bases, with 13 bases between them. Per the germline V gene, CDR1 is SGHAT and CDR2 is FQNNGV.